What follows are 32 T cell receptor beta chains derived from one specimen sequenced in a study of regulatory T cells in long-lasting Graves disease. The time point is: newly diagnosed GD, antithyroid drugs for less than 3 months. PBMCs provided the RNA from which the TCR library was made. TCR beta libraries were built with iRepertoire HTBI primers and Arm-PCR of CDR3 regions. One entry per CDR3 protein results from TCRdb running MiXCR on the multiplex PCR reads. Of 250,000 or so distinct CDR3 sequences in the sample, around 21% are singletons; the top ten hold 11% to 15%. The sample consisted of peripheral blood mononuclear cells (PBMCs), taken at new diagnosis, from a patient treated with antithyroid drugs. Receptor source: a female donor with Graves disease.

The chain combines TRBV28 with TRBJ2-7; D is ambiguous. CDR3 length equals 12 residues. Germline values: CDR1 MDHEN, CDR2 SYDVKM. V lost 6 bases and J lost 5, with 11 bases in between. The CDR3 DNA is TGTGCCAGCAGCCTATTTCGAAACGAGCAGTACTTC. Its translation: CASSLFRNEQYF. Full variable domain (outside the CDR3, taken from reference TRBV28 and TRBJ2-7): DVKVTQSSRYLVKRTGEKVFLECVQDMDHENMFWYRQDPGLGLRLIYFSYDVKMKEKGDIPEGYSVSREKKERFSLILESASTNQTSMYLCASSLFRNEQYFGPGTRLTVT.

The J gene is TRBJ1-2, the V gene TRBV4-3; D remains ambiguous. CDR3 length: 14 residues. Looked up from germline, CDR1 is LGHNA and CDR2 is YSLEER. The germline V and J ends were trimmed by 1 base and 4 bases, with 10 bases remaining between them. The CDR3 DNA follows: TGCGCCAGCAGCCAAGCGGCAGCCCTCTATGGCTACACCTTC. Amino acid sequence: CASSQAAALYGYTF.

The chain employs TRBV6-1 and TRBJ2-3; possible D gene TRBD2, 6 bases. V was trimmed by 7 bases and J by 14 bases, leaving 28 bases between them. This CDR3 is built from 15 residues. Germline loops: CDR1 MNHNS, CDR2 SASEGT. CDR3 loop: CASTDSGLMADTWYF. The CDR3 nucleotides are TGTGCCAGCACGGACTCCGGACTAATGGCAGATACGTGGTATTTT.

As concerns this clonotype: A read error may explain this, as a much larger clone is one base away. V and J are TRBV6-1 and TRBJ2-7; TRBD2 matches at 9 bases. CDR1 and CDR2 from the germline V gene are MNHNS and SASEGT. The CDR3 is 14 residues long. The CDR3 protein is CASIAPGLAREQNF. The DNA for the CDR3 is TGTGCCAGCATTGCCCCGGGACTAGCACGGGAGCAGAACTTC.

This clonotype was recorded a few times. The chain combines TRBV27 with TRBJ1-2; perhaps TRBD1 as D (6 bases). The CDR3 has 12 amino acids. V dropped 6 bases and J dropped 13 bases, with 18 bases sitting between them. Germline assignment: CDR1 MNHEY and CDR2 SMNVEV (reference sequence). As DNA, the CDR3 is TGTGCCAGCAGACGACCTGACAGGTCGTGCACCTTC. Protein product: CASRRPDRSCTF.

This clonotype was detected many times. The chain has TRBV20-1 and TRBJ2-7, with 9 positions matching TRBD1. The length of the CDR3 is 14 residues. Germline-derived CDR1 and CDR2 are DFQATT and SNEGSKA (reference sequence). V lost 4 bases to trimming and J lost 3 bases; unmatched junction nucleotides: 7. CDR3 sequence: CSANDPGQGYEQYF. The DNA for the CDR3 is TGCAGTGCTAATGACCCGGGACAGGGCTACGAGCAGTACTTC.

Comments on this clonotype: This may be a read error, as it is one base from a much larger clone. The J gene is TRBJ1-2, the V gene TRBV11-3; D remains ambiguous. This CDR3 comprises 14 residues. Germline V gives CDR1 SGHNT, CDR2 YENEEA. In DNA, the CDR3 is TGTGCCAGCAGCTTGAGCGGGGATAACTATGGCCACACCTTC. This gives the protein CASSLSGDNYGHTF.

This clonotype appeared many times. The rearrangement uses TRBV7-9 and TRBJ1-1; D not certain. Germline-derived CDR1 and CDR2 are SEHNR and FQNEAQ (reference sequence). The CDR3 has 14 residues. V was trimmed by 2 bases and J by 6 bases, leaving 13 bases between them. The CDR3 nucleotides read TGTGCCAGCAGCTTAACCACCGGATTTGCTGAAGCTTTCTTT. Protein: CASSLTTGFAEAFF.

This clonotype was found many times. The V and J genes are TRBV7-8 and TRBJ2-7; D ambiguous. Germline CDR1 and CDR2: SGHVS and FQNEAQ. The V end was cut by 2 bases, the J end by 3 bases, with 14 bases between. This CDR3 comprises 15 residues. The CDR3 region is CASSLSGWGHYEQYF. The CDR3 bases are TGTGCCAGCAGCTTATCTGGTTGGGGTCACTACGAGCAGTACTTC. The entire variable domain, with the rest obtained from reference TRBV7-8 and TRBJ2-7, is as follows: GAGVSQSPRYKVAKRGQDVALRCDPISGHVSLFWYQQALGQGPEFLTYFQNEAQLDKSGLPSDRFFAERPEGSVSTLKIQRTQQEDSAVYLCASSLSGWGHYEQYFGPGTRLTVT.

About this clonotype: This likely stems from a read error, as it lies one base from a far larger clone. V is TRBV11-3 and J is TRBJ1-1, with 7 bases lining up with TRBD1. The CDR3 contains 14 residues. J was trimmed by 3 bases and V by 5 bases; bases with no gene match: 6. Germline V gene data show CDR1 as SGHNT and CDR2 as YENEEA. The CDR3: CASSTRDSHTEAFF. The CDR3 DNA reads as TGTGCCAGCAGCACCCGGGACAGCCACACTGAAGCTTTCTTT.

A remark on this clonotype: Since the CDR3 does not end with the conserved phenylalanine or tryptophan, this likely comes from a read error. V gene TRBV5-4 combines with J gene TRBJ2-3; TRBD1 matches at 9 bases. J was trimmed by 5 bases and V by 5 bases; bases with no gene match: 12. CDR3 length equals 16 residues. Germline CDR1 reads SGHNT; CDR2 reads YYREEE (reference sequence). Here the CDR3 DNA reads TGTGCCAGCAGACCCGCCGGGACAGGGATTGAAGATACGCAGTATCTT. Its protein product is CASRPAGTGIEDTQYL.

The chain is built from TRBV12-3 or TRBV12-4 and TRBJ1-5; the D is unclear. This CDR3 region has 13 residues. V lost 3 bases and J 4 bases, leaving 7 bases between the germline ends. DNA of the CDR3: TGTGCCAGCAGTTTCTCCCGGAATCAGCCCCAGCATTTT. This gives the protein CASSFSRNQPQHF.

This clonotype was detected ten times or more. This chain joins TRBV10-3 and TRBJ2-1; 11 positions match TRBD2. Germline V gene sequence: CDR1 ENHRY, CDR2 SYGVKD. J lost 9 bases, V lost 3 bases, and 10 bases had no gene match. The CDR3 length is 16 residues. The CDR3: CAISESFSGGATEQFF. The CDR3, as DNA: TGTGCCATCAGTGAATCCTTTAGCGGGGGGGCTACTGAGCAGTTCTTC.

This clonotype was seen ten or more times. The V and J genes are TRBV10-3 and TRBJ2-7; 7 bases agree with TRBD1. This CDR3 has 14 residues. The J segment lost 3 bases and the V segment lost 9 bases, leaving 11 bases of the junction unmatched. The V gene's germline CDR1 is ENHRY and CDR2 SYGVKD. In DNA, the CDR3 is TGTGCCATAACGTCAACAGGGGCGAACTACGAGCAGTACTTC. It yields the protein CAITSTGANYEQYF.

With respect to this clonotype: A far larger clone is one nucleotide away, so this likely arose from a read error. CDR3 in DNA: TGCAGTACTAGAGATCGGGGGGGCTCCTACGAGCAGTACTTC. As protein: CSTRDRGGSYEQYF. The V gene is TRBV20-1, the J gene TRBJ2-4; TRBD2 aligns across 8 bases. Near its end, the DNA agrees better with TRBJ2-7, so the J call may be wrong. This CDR3 comprises 14 residues. CDR1 is DFQATT and CDR2 is SNEGSKA in the germline V gene (reference sequence).

This chain connects TRBV10-3 to TRBJ1-5; D not certain. Deletions cut 8 bases from V and 0 bases from J, with 8 bases between. CDR3 length equals 13 residues. In germline, CDR1 is ENHRY, CDR2 SYGVKD. Written as DNA, the CDR3 is TGTGCCATCGGGCGGGATAGCAATCAGCCCCAGCATTTT. It is translated as CAIGRDSNQPQHF.

For this clonotype: Only one base separates this from a far larger clonotype, so it likely reflects a read error. This chain connects TRBV7-3 to TRBJ2-5, with D perhaps matching TRBD2 (6 bases). This CDR3 region has 13 residues. The germline V gene has CDR1 SGHTA and CDR2 FQGTGA. The CDR3 protein is CASSSSSGETHYF. The CDR3 DNA is TGTGCCAGCAGCTCAAGTAGCGGAGAGACCCATTACTTC.

This chain links TRBV12-5 with TRBJ2-7; 7 bases fit TRBD1. V lost 9 bases to trimming and J lost 3 bases; unmatched junction nucleotides: 8. CDR1 and CDR2 from the germline V gene are LGHNT and FRNRAP. This CDR3 has 13 residues. The CDR3 coding sequence is TGTGCTAGCCACCGAGGGACAGACTACGAGCAGTACTTC. Translating it yields CASHRGTDYEQYF.

This clonotype was picked up many times. The V call is TRBV11-2, the J call TRBJ2-5, with TRBD1 matching 7 bases. The CDR3 runs 12 residues. Germline V gene data show CDR1 as SGHAT and CDR2 as FQNNGV. J lost 8 bases, V lost 5 bases, and 5 bases had no gene match. DNA of the CDR3: TGTGCCAGCAGCCCCGACAGGGCCACCCAGTACTTC. It translates to CASSPDRATQYF.

This clonotype has at least ten counts. The chain couples TRBV13 to TRBJ2-7; perhaps TRBD1 as D (5 bases). The CDR3 has 13 residues. Deletions cut 2 bases from V and 7 bases from J, with 12 bases between. CDR1 and CDR2 from the germline V gene are PRHDT and FYEKMQ (reference sequence). This CDR3 is CASSLTTPGEQYF. As DNA, the CDR3 is TGTGCCAGCAGCTTAACGACACCAGGGGAGCAGTACTTC. Full variable domain (remainder filled in from reference TRBV13 and TRBJ2-7): AAGVIQSPRHLIKEKRETATLKCYPIPRHDTVYWYQQGPGQDPQFLISFYEKMQSDKGSIPDRFSAQQFSDYHSELNMSSLELGDSALYFCASSLTTPGEQYFGPGTRLTVT.

This clonotype came up many times. The rearrangement uses TRBV10-3 and TRBJ2-5; D could derive from TRBD1 or TRBD2 (6 bases each). Trimming took 3 bases from V and 3 from J, leaving 11 bases between them. CDR3 length equals 14 residues. Germline V gene lookup returns CDR1 ENHRY and CDR2 SYGVKD. The DNA of the CDR3 is TGTGCCATCAGTGACAGGGGAGGAGAAGAGACCCAGTACTTC. It yields the protein CAISDRGGEETQYF.

The table lists this clonotype with many counts. The chain carries TRBV6-5 and TRBJ2-7, with D uncertain. This CDR3 spans 12 amino acids. V shed 4 bases and J shed 2 bases, with 6 bases lying between them. Germline V gene data show CDR1 as MNHEY and CDR2 as SVGAGI. The CDR3 reads CASSFPAYEQYF. The CDR3 nucleotides are TGTGCCAGCAGTTTCCCTGCCTACGAGCAGTACTTC.

This clonotype was counted a few times. The J gene is TRBJ1-4, the V gene TRBV5-1; D is unresolved. Germline CDR1 and CDR2: SGHRS and YFSETQ. With 5 bases removed from V and 8 bases from J, the gap between germline ends came to 13 bases. The CDR3 has 13 amino acids. CDR3 sequence (DNA): TGCGCCAGCAGGCCTTTTATTGGGGAAAAACTGTTTTTT. Translating it yields CASRPFIGEKLFF.

This clonotype was detected ten times or more. This chain joins TRBV2 and TRBJ2-1; 12 bases line up with TRBD2. CDR3 length equals 15 residues. The trim removed 6 bases at V and 6 bases at J, leaving 6 bases unmatched. The V gene's germline CDR1 is SNHLY and CDR2 FYNNEI. DNA of the CDR3: TGTGCCAGCAGAGTGACTAGCGGGGGCCGCAATGAGCAGTTCTTC. Encoded protein: CASRVTSGGRNEQFF.

This clonotype occurred a few times. The chain joins TRBV20-1 to TRBJ2-1; a weak D match, TRBD2 (5 bases). Looked up from germline, CDR1 is DFQATT and CDR2 is SNEGSKA (reference sequence). V was cut by 6 bases and J by 5 bases, with 20 bases left in between. The CDR3 contains 15 residues. The CDR3 loop reads CSAPRLAGINNEQFF. The DNA for the CDR3 is TGCAGTGCCCCCCGCCTAGCAGGCATTAACAATGAGCAGTTCTTC.

CDR3 in amino acids: CATSADRGRINEQFF. CDR3 DNA: TGTGCCACCAGCGCTGACAGGGGCCGAATCAATGAGCAGTTCTTC. The chain uses TRBV15 and TRBJ2-1; 8 bases are a match to TRBD1. V trimming: 5 bases; J trimming: 6 bases; junction bases outside the gene matches: 9. The CDR3 is 15 residues long. Germline V CDR1 and CDR2: LNHNV, YYDKDF (reference sequence). The full variable domain, its missing parts supplied by reference TRBV15 and TRBJ2-1, is DAMVIQNPRYQVTQFGKPVTLSCSQTLNHNVMYWYQQKSSQAPKLLFHYYDKDFNNEADTPDNFQSRRPNTSFCFLDIRSPGLGDTAMYLCATSADRGRINEQFFGPGTRLTVL.

This clonotype was seen many times. This rearrangement joins TRBV5-5 to TRBJ2-7; tentative D call: TRBD1 (5 bases). Per germline, CDR1 SGHKS and CDR2 YYEKEE (reference sequence). Deletions cut 1 base from V and 12 bases from J, with 11 bases between. There are 11 residues in the CDR3. CDR3 in DNA: TGTGCCAGCAGCTTGACAGGATTGACGTACTTC. It specifies CASSLTGLTYF.

As regards this clonotype: With a much larger clone just one base away, this may be a read error. The chain carries TRBV28 and TRBJ2-5; weak D call: TRBD2 (5 bases). Germline V gene lookup returns CDR1 MDHEN and CDR2 SYDVKM. This CDR3 comprises 15 residues. CDR3 DNA sequence: TGTGCCAGCAGTTTAGGCACCCGAGGGCAAGGGACCCAGTACTTC. Amino acids: CASSLGTRGQGTQYF.

This rearrangement joins TRBV11-2 to TRBJ1-1; 9 positions agree with TRBD1. The CDR3 runs to 14 residues. J was trimmed by 4 bases and V by 1 base; bases with no gene match: 1. The V gene's germline CDR1 is SGHAT and CDR2 FQNNGV. CDR3 bases: TGTGCCAGCAGCTTAGGACAGGGGGGCACTGAAGCTTTCTTT. As protein: CASSLGQGGTEAFF.

Many counts were recorded for this clonotype. The chain joins TRBV5-4 to TRBJ2-2, with 10 positions matching TRBD1. CDR1 is SGHNT, CDR2 YYREEE, per germline (reference sequence). The CDR3 sequence is 16 residues long. Trimming at V came to 4 bases and at J to 7 bases, leaving 10 bases not matched to a gene. The CDR3 sequence: CASSDRDRGLHGELFF. Written as DNA, the CDR3 is TGTGCCAGCAGCGACCGGGACAGGGGCCTCCACGGGGAGCTGTTTTTT. The variable domain in full, completed from reference TRBV5-4 and TRBJ2-2, reads ETGVTQSPTHLIKTRGQQVTLRCSSQSGHNTVSWYQQALGQGPQFIFQYYREEENGRGNFPPRFSGLQFPNYSSELNVNALELDDSALYLCASSDRDRGLHGELFFGEGSRLTVL.

On this clonotype itself: A far larger clone is only one base removed, so a read error is likely. This rearrangement joins TRBV12-3 or TRBV12-4 to TRBJ1-1, with TRBD1 as a possible D gene (6 bases). V lost 3 bases and J lost 0, with 11 bases in between. CDR3 length: 15 amino acids. CDR3 residues: CASSFGQIMNTEAFF. The CDR3 region has the DNA TGTGCCAGCAGTTTCGGACAGATCATGAACACTGAAGCTTTCTTT.

In the case of this clonotype: This likely reflects a read error, since a far larger clone is one base away. V gene TRBV7-3 combines with J gene TRBJ2-5; D unresolved. Trimming removed 2 bases from V and 11 bases from J, with 15 bases in between. The CDR3 sequence is 13 residues long. Germline V CDR1 and CDR2: SGHTA, FQGTGA. The CDR3 loop is CASSLGVYNEQYF. The CDR3 DNA reads as TGTGCCAGCAGCTTAGGTGTCTACAATGAGCAGTACTTC.